The rows below give T cell receptor beta chains drawn from one sample of a study of cytomegalovirus exposure and HLA in healthy donors. Sequenced by immunoSEQ multiplex PCR; TCRdb stores in-frame clones only, minus some. The sample yields about 110,000 clones, around nine tenths seen once. Source material: PBMCs. These TCRs come from a woman aged 18-29 years in good health and CMV-seronegative. Each CDR3 is given with its conserved first and last residue. Each record gives: J gene, V gene, D gene, clone size, CDR3 DNA, CDR3 protein. The D gene is left open where the match is weak. For some rows the clone size is stated as once, few or many, or as a class when expanded; others skip it.

TRBJ2-5	TRBV28	NA	NA	TGTGCCAGCAGTCCCCGCGGGGCAGGTTTTGAAGAGACCCAGTACTTC	CASSPRGAGFEETQYF
TRBJ2-7	TRBV28	NA	NA	TGTGCCAGCAGCTCGGTCGGTGCCTACGAGCAGTACTTC	CASSSVGAYEQYF
TRBJ1-2	TRBV28	TRBD1	NA	TGTGCCAGCAGTTTCGCCGGGACAGCCGGCTATGGCTACACCTTC	CASSFAGTAGYGYTF
TRBJ1-1	TRBV7-2	NA	NA	TGTGCCAGCAGTCCCCCCGGGAGGCGAACTGAAGCTTTCTTT	CASSPPGRRTEAFF
TRBJ1-1	TRBV28	NA	NA	TGTGCCAGCAGTTTACAAGGAACTCTGGAGGACACTGAAGCTTTCTTT	CASSLQGTLEDTEAFF
TRBJ2-6	TRBV6-5	NA	NA	TGTGCCAGCACCTTGCTAGGGGCCAACGTCCTGACTTTC	CASTLLGANVLTF
TRBJ2-5	TRBV28	NA	NA	TGTGCCAGCAGACCGACAGTTCAAGAGACCCAGTACTTC	CASRPTVQETQYF
TRBJ1-1	TRBV6-5	NA	NA	TGTGCCAGCAGTTACTCGAAGAGGGCGGGAGACACTGAAGCTTTCTTT	CASSYSKRAGDTEAFF
TRBJ2-1	TRBV9	NA	NA	TGTGCCAGCAGCGTATACGGGAGCAATGAGCAGTTCTTC	CASSVYGSNEQFF
TRBJ2-6	TRBV25-1	TRBD1	NA	TGTGCCAGCAGCCCAGGGGGTTCGGGGGCCAACGTCCTGACTTTC	CASSPGGSGANVLTF
TRBJ2-3	TRBV29-1	NA	NA	TGCAGCGTCGGGTACCGGGAAACCTTGGGGACAGATACGCAGTATTTT	CSVGYRETLGTDTQYF
TRBJ1-1	TRBV15	NA	few	TGTGCCACCAGCAGAGGGCCGGGGAGGACTGAAGCTTTCTTT	CATSRGPGRTEAFF
TRBJ1-5	TRBV28	NA	NA	TGTGCCAGCAGTTTAAGCCTTGGACACCCGGGGCCCCAGCATTTT	CASSLSLGHPGPQHF
TRBJ1-2	TRBV6-5	TRBD1	NA	TGTGCCAGCAGTTACTCTAGGGGGACAGGTTATGGCTACACCTTC	CASSYSRGTGYGYTF
TRBJ1-2	TRBV28	NA	NA	TGTGCCAGCAGCTACACAGATAATGGCTACACCTTC	CASSYTDNGYTF
TRBJ2-1	TRBV9	TRBD1	NA	TGTGCCAGCAGCGAGTACAGGGGGACTTCGAACTACAATGAGCAGTTCTTC	CASSEYRGTSNYNEQFF
TRBJ1-6	TRBV5-1	NA	NA	TGCGCCAGCAAGGAGGGTGAGAATTCACCCCTCCACTTT	CASKEGENSPLHF
TRBJ2-5	TRBV5-4	TRBD1	NA	TGTGCCAGCAGCTTAAGACAGGGCGGCCAAGAGACCCAGTACTTC	CASSLRQGGQETQYF
TRBJ2-3	TRBV7-9	TRBD2	NA	TGTGCCAGCATTAACTGGGCGGGAGAGAGTACAGATACGCAGTATTTT	CASINWAGESTDTQYF
TRBJ1-5	TRBV6-6	TRBD1	NA	TGTGCCAGCCTGACAGGGGGCCCGTCTCAGCCCCAGCATTTT	CASLTGGPSQPQHF
TRBJ2-7	TRBV30	NA	NA	TGTGCCTGGATAAATAAAGCCCCCCGGACAGAGCAGTACTTC	CAWINKAPRTEQYF
TRBJ1-5	TRBV11-2	NA	NA	TGTGCCAGCAGCTTATCAGGTCGACAGCCCCAGCATTTT	CASSLSGRQPQHF
TRBJ2-3	TRBV27	TRBD2	NA	TGTGCCAGCACCACTCGCAGGTCCGGGGGGGATACGCAGTATTTT	CASTTRRSGGDTQYF
TRBJ1-1	TRBV5-1	TRBD1	NA	TGCGCCAGCAGTGGACAGGGAGGAGGCACTGAAGCTTTCTTT	CASSGQGGGTEAFF
TRBJ1-3	TRBV11-3	NA	NA	TGTGCCAGCAGCTTAGCAGGGCGAGGAAACACCATATATTTT	CASSLAGRGNTIYF
TRBJ2-1	TRBV7-3	NA	once	TGTGCCAGCAGCTTAGGCTGGGCCGAGTCCTACAATGAGCAGTTCTTC	CASSLGWAESYNEQFF
TRBJ2-5	TRBV27	NA	NA	TGTGCCAGCAGTTTGGGCTATCAAGAGACCCAGTACTTC	CASSLGYQETQYF
TRBJ2-5	TRBV5-1	NA	NA	TGCGCCAGCAGCCAGGACCGGGGGACCCAGTACTTC	CASSQDRGTQYF